This T cell receptor beta chain was recovered during a study of T-cell memory formation after mild COVID-19. As for the study in general: Across donors, TCR clusters were largely donor specific.

TCRdb itself ran the 5' RACE reads through MiXCR, one entry per CDR3 protein. The repertoire holds 150,000 or so distinct CDR3 sequences, with roughly 24% as singletons. V was cut by 4 bases and J by 4 bases, with 19 bases left in between. The CDR3 contains 16 residues. The sequenced sample consisted of PBMCs or a T cell subset sorted from them (not recorded which). The chain recombines TRBV12-3 or TRBV12-4 with TRBJ1-1, with D possibly TRBD1 on 6 matching bases. The source is an adult woman who had mild COVID-19 (a few samples of this study predate the infection). Cell type and time point are not known. This CDR3 is CASSWRGRWPFTEAFF. The CDR3 nucleotides are TGTGCCAGCAGTTGGCGGGGGCGCTGGCCGTTCACTGAAGCTTTCTTT.